One T cell receptor (beta chain) is described in this entry. Eight cDNA synthesis reactions were run for every sample. From the 5' RACE reads, TCRdb lists one entry per CDR3 protein and no DNA. Here the sample table reports 300,000 to 350,000 distinct CDR3 sequences. Staff drew an approximately 2.6 ml blood sample from each donor. This CDR3 spans 15 amino acids. Germline V gene sequence: CDR1 LGHDT, CDR2 YNNKEL (reference sequence). The record originates from a study of monozygotic twins with inflammatory bowel disease. This sequence was found in a human donor with ulcerative colitis or Crohn's disease, or a healthy co-twin of an affected twin (not recorded which). The sequencing sample was made of blood. This chain uses TRBV3-1 with TRBJ1-5; TCRdb returns TRBD1, unconfirmable since there is no DNA. CDR3 residues: CASSQDGGANQPQHF.